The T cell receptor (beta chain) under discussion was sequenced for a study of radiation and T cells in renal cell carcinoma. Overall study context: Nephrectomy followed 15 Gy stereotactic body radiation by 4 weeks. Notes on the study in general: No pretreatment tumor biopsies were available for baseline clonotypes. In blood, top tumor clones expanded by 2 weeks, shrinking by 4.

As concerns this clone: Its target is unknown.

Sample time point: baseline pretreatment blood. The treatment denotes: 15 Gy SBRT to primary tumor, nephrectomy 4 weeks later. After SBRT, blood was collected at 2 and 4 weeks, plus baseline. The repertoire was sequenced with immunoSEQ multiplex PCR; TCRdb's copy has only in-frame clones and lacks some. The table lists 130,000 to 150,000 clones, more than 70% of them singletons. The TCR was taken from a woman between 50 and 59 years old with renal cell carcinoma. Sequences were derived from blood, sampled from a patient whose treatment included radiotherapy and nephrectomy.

As DNA, the CDR3 is TGTGCCAGCAGCTTAGTTGGGGACAGGGGCGAGCAGTACTTC. This codes for CASSLVGDRGEQYF. The chain recombines TRBV7-9 with TRBJ2-7, with 10 bases fitting TRBD1. J was trimmed by 6 bases and V by 1 base; bases with no gene match: 3. This CDR3 is built from 14 residues. The germline V gene has CDR1 SEHNR and CDR2 FQNEAQ (reference sequence). The variable domain in full, completed from reference TRBV7-9 and TRBJ2-7, reads DTGVSQNPRHKITKRGQNVTFRCDPISEHNRLYWYRQTLGQGPEFLTYFQNEAQLEKSRLLSDRFSAERPKGSFSTLEIQRTEQGDSAMYLCASSLVGDRGEQYFGPGTRLTVT.